The clone carrying this TCR beta chain was seen ten or more times. This sample was taken from a study of low-dose radiotherapy and immunotherapy resistance in tumors. Time point specified: before trial treatment. The CDR3 runs 15 residues. V lost 2 bases and J lost 0, with 9 bases in between. Germline CDR1 and CDR2: LGHDT and YNNKEL (reference sequence). Primers used for first-strand cDNA, a TRAV- and TRBV-specific set, covered both alpha and beta chains. For amplifying TCRs, the PCR ran for roughly 20 cycles with Phusion, which was used together with a constant-region primer and the adapter on the V primers. TCRdb re-called the reads with MiXCR, one entry per CDR3 protein. Of about 60,000 distinct CDR3 sequences detected, 20% to 25% appear once; the ten largest clones hold about 6%.

The input for sequencing was PBMCs, taken before treatment. This TCR came from a male donor with prostate cancer. The chain links TRBV3-1 to TRBJ2-3, with D hard to call. The CDR3 bases are TGTGCCAGCAGCCAACCGCGGCCTAGCACAGATACGCAGTATTTT. It is translated as CASSQPRPSTDTQYF.